These 15 T cell receptor beta chains share one sample of origin, sequenced in a study of blood T cell repertoires in COVID-19. Repertoires were generated with immunoSEQ multiplex PCR, while TCRdb's copy carries only in-frame clones and drops some. The table has about 180,000 clones, about 85% seen once. The sample taken for sequencing was peripheral blood. These receptor sequences come from a woman older than 75 with acute or convalescent COVID-19.

In DNA, the CDR3 is TGTGCCAGTAGTATTACGAGATCGGGGACTGAAGCTTTCTTT. Translation: CASSITRSGTEAFF. The chain joins TRBV19 to TRBJ1-1; D not resolved. There are 14 residues in the CDR3. CDR1 is LNHDA and CDR2 is SQIVND in the germline V gene (reference sequence). Between the trimmed V and J ends, which lost 3 bases and 5 bases, there was a span of 13 bases.

This sequence joins TRBV5-8 and TRBJ1-6; no reliable D call. The CDR3 totals 11 residues. V was cut by 4 bases and J by 6 bases, with 2 bases left in between. Germline assignment: CDR1 SGHTS and CDR2 YDEGEE. The CDR3 nucleotides are TGTGCCAGCAGCCGTAATTCACCCCTCCACTTT. Translation gives CASSRNSPLHF. Full variable domain (rest looked up from reference TRBV5-8 and TRBJ1-6): EAGVTQSPTHLIKTRGQQATLRCSPISGHTSVYWYQQALGLGLQFLLWYDEGEERNRGNFPPRFSGRQFPNYSSELNVNALELEDSALYLCASSRNSPLHFGNGTRLTVT.

This sequence joins TRBV29-1 and TRBJ2-2; no clear D gene. Trimming pared 0 bases from V and 7 bases from J, leaving 3 bases between. This CDR3 has 11 amino acids. Germline V gene sequence: CDR1 SQVTM, CDR2 ANQGSEA. CDR3 coding DNA: TGCAGCGTTGAAGATATCGGGGAGCTGTTTTTT. Protein product: CSVEDIGELFF.

This clone was observed a handful of times. The chain employs TRBV7-8 and TRBJ1-4; the D gene is possibly TRBD1 (6 bases). This CDR3 has 14 residues. The V gene lost 0 bases and the J gene lost 10 bases, with 12 bases spanning the gap. Germline V gives CDR1 SGHVS, CDR2 FQNEAQ. The CDR3 region is CASSLAGARGKLFF. CDR3 DNA sequence: TGTGCCAGCAGCTTAGCGGGGGCTCGGGGAAAACTGTTTTTT.

This chain uses TRBV5-1 with TRBJ2-5, with TRBD2 matching 11 bases. The CDR3 spans 17 residues. CDR1 SGHRS and CDR2 YFSETQ come from the germline V gene. V was pared by 1 base and J by 1 base, with 6 bases of the junction left unmatched. DNA for the CDR3: TGCGCCAGCAGCTTGACTAGCGGGAGCCCCTCCCAAGAGACCCAGTACTTC. It codes for CASSLTSGSPSQETQYF.

The gene calls are TRBV29-1 and TRBJ2-5; D may be TRBD1 (5 bases). Trimming shortened V by 6 bases and J by 1 base, and 12 bases separated the two germline ends. The CDR3 contains 13 residues. Germline V gene data show CDR1 as SQVTM and CDR2 as ANQGSEA. The CDR3 DNA sequence: TGCAGCGTCCGAAGACAGAGCCAAGAGACCCAGTACTTC. Amino acids: CSVRRQSQETQYF. Combining the CDR3 with reference TRBV29-1 and TRBJ2-5 gives the whole variable domain SAVISQKPSRDICQRGTSLTIQCQVDSQVTMMFWYRQQPGQSLTLIATANQGSEATYESGFVIDKFPISRPNLTFSTLTVSNMSPEDSSIYLCSVRRQSQETQYFGPGTRLLVL.

The chain couples TRBV6-2 or TRBV6-3 to TRBJ2-5, with 7 bases lining up with TRBD1. The junction had 12 bases not matched to a gene; V was cut back by 6 bases and J by 2 bases. CDR1 and CDR2 from the germline V gene are MNHEY and SVGEGT. CDR3 length: 16 residues. The CDR3 sequence: CASSPRPGTEQETQYF. The CDR3 DNA reads as TGTGCCAGCAGCCCCCGCCCCGGGACAGAACAAGAGACCCAGTACTTC.

The chain joins TRBV5-1 to TRBJ2-5; 11 nucleotides match TRBD2. Trimming took 2 bases from V and 4 from J; bases not matched to a gene: 1. This CDR3 has 14 amino acids. Germline V lookup: CDR1 SGHRS, CDR2 YFSETQ. CDR3 residues: CASSFGLAGETQYF. The CDR3 DNA follows: TGCGCCAGCAGCTTCGGACTAGCGGGAGAGACCCAGTACTTC.

The chain links TRBV9 to TRBJ2-2, with D unclear. Trimming took 0 bases from V and 6 from J, leaving 6 bases between them. CDR1 SGDLS and CDR2 YYNGEE come from the germline V gene. This CDR3 comprises 13 residues. The CDR3 loop reads CASSVVSAGELFF. CDR3 coding DNA: TGTGCCAGCAGCGTAGTGAGTGCCGGGGAGCTGTTTTTT.

CDR3 in DNA: TGTGCCAGTAGTACCACCCGGACAGGGGACGAGCAGTACTTC. This gives the protein CASSTTRTGDEQYF. V usage is TRBV19 and J usage is TRBJ2-7; 9 bases match TRBD1. Trimming took 4 bases from V and 5 from J; bases not matched to a gene: 6. CDR1 and CDR2 (germline): LNHDA, SQIVND (reference sequence). The CDR3 covers 14 residues.

The V call is TRBV5-4, the J call TRBJ1-1; D perhaps matches TRBD1 (6 bases). V shed 3 bases and J shed 7 bases, with 10 bases lying between them. This CDR3 has 12 amino acids. In germline, CDR1 is SGHNT, CDR2 YYREEE (reference sequence). CDR3 region: CASSYGQLEAFF. CDR3 nucleotides: TGTGCCAGCAGCTACGGACAGCTTGAAGCTTTCTTT.

This clone was counted between two and nine times. The genes are TRBV11-2 and TRBJ1-2; D is unclear. The CDR3 runs 16 residues. CDR1 is SGHAT and CDR2 is FQNNGV in the germline V gene. Trimming shortened V by 5 bases and J by 0 bases, and 16 bases separated the two germline ends. In DNA, the CDR3 is TGTGCCAGCAGCGGATGGATGGAGAGAGCTAACTATGGCTACACCTTC. Its translation is CASSGWMERANYGYTF.

The V and J genes are TRBV6-2 or TRBV6-3 and TRBJ2-7; 7 bases line up with TRBD2. The germline CDR1 and CDR2 sequences are MNHEY and SVGEGT. The CDR3 spans 14 residues. V shed 5 bases, J shed 1 base, and the junction held 5 bases outside the gene matches. CDR3 sequence (DNA): TGTGCCAGCAGTAGACCGGGACTATCCTACGAGCAGTACTTC. Encoded protein: CASSRPGLSYEQYF.

In this sample, this clone turned up once. This CDR3 is CASSREAEGQPQHF. CDR3 nucleotide sequence: TGTGCCAGCAGCCGCGAGGCGGAGGGGCAGCCCCAGCATTTT. V usage is TRBV6-5 and J usage is TRBJ1-5; D is possibly TRBD1 (5 bases). The CDR3 runs to 14 residues. The V end lost 6 bases, the J end lost 7 bases, and 16 bases lay between the germline ends. Germline CDR1 and CDR2: MNHEY and SVGAGI.

In nucleotides, the CDR3 is TGCGCCAGCGCAGGGGTAGGGTCCTACGAGCAGTACTTC. Amino acid sequence: CASAGVGSYEQYF. V and J are TRBV5-1 and TRBJ2-7, with D possibly being TRBD1 (6 bases). The CDR3 totals 13 residues. CDR1 and CDR2 from the germline V gene are SGHRS and YFSETQ. V gave up 7 bases and J gave up 1 base, with 12 bases separating them. Drawing the rest from reference TRBV5-1 and TRBJ2-7, the complete variable domain is KAGVTQTPRYLIKTRGQQVTLSCSPISGHRSVSWYQQTPGQGLQFLFEYFSETQRNKGNFPGRFSGRQFSNSRSEMNVSTLELGDSALYLCASAGVGSYEQYFGPGTRLTVT.